These T cell receptor beta chains were read from a single sample in a study of spatial heterogeneity in lung cancer. TCRdb re-derived calls from the 5' RACE reads in MiXCR, one entry per CDR3 protein. This repertoire shows roughly 120,000 distinct CDR3 sequences, more than 9% found once; its top ten account for approximately 15%. This material consisted of PBMCs, taken at follow-up. These receptors were collected from a male donor with early-stage non-small cell lung cancer. Each CDR3 is given with its conserved first and last residue. D genes are given only for firm matches. Not all rows give a size; the values are once, few, many and, for expanded clones, a class.

clone_size,j_call,v_call,d_call,cdr3_nt,cdr3_aa
.,TRBJ2-7,TRBV7-2,TRBD1,TGTGCCAGCAGCCGGGGACAGATCTACGAGCAGTACTTC,CASSRGQIYEQYF
few,TRBJ2-3,TRBV20-1,.,TGCAGTGCTAGAGTTCCCCGAGGGCGCAGCACAGATACGCAGTATTTT,CSARVPRGRSTDTQYF
.,TRBJ2-2,TRBV6-2/TRBV6-3,.,TGTGCCAGCAGTTACTTTATGGGCACCGGGGAGCTGTTTTTT,CASSYFMGTGELFF
.,TRBJ2-7,TRBV18,.,TGTGCCAGCTCACCGGGCCGGGACACCTCCTACGAGCAGTACTTC,CASSPGRDTSYEQYF
.,TRBJ1-1,TRBV12-3/TRBV12-4,.,TGTGCCAGCAGATGGGGGTCTGAAGCTTTCTTT,CASRWGSEAFF
.,TRBJ2-1,TRBV7-2,TRBD2,TGTGCCAGCAGCCCTCGGACTAGCGGGGGGTCCAGGGAGCAGTTCTTC,CASSPRTSGGSREQFF
few,TRBJ1-4,TRBV5-1,.,TGCGCCAGCAGCTTGGGGAGGACACTTGCAACTAATGAAAAACTGTTTTTT,CASSLGRTLATNEKLFF
.,TRBJ1-2,TRBV27,TRBD1,TGTGCCAGCAGTTTCCGAAGGGACAGGGAACGTCAGGGCTACACCTTC,CASSFRRDRERQGYTF
many,TRBJ1-3,TRBV7-2,TRBD1,TGTGCCAGCAGCCCGAATCGACAGGGGGCTGGAAACACCATATATTTT,CASSPNRQGAGNTIYF
many,TRBJ2-5,TRBV28,.,TGTGCCAGCAGTTTAAGGGAGACCCAGTACTTC,CASSLRETQYF
.,TRBJ2-2,TRBV6-5,.,TGTGCCAGCAGGCAACCCACCGGGGAGCTGTTTTTT,CASRQPTGELFF
many,TRBJ2-7,TRBV12-3/TRBV12-4,TRBD1,TGTGCCAGTCGGACAGGGGGCTCCTACGAGCAGTACTTC,CASRTGGSYEQYF
many,TRBJ2-5,TRBV10-2,.,TGCGCCAGCAGTGAGAGAATTCAAGAGACCCAGTACTTC,CASSERIQETQYF
many,TRBJ2-7,TRBV27,TRBD2,TGTGCCAGCAGGGTCCTCTCGCGGGGGGGCGCCGAGCAGTACTTC,CASRVLSRGGAEQYF
.,TRBJ1-1,TRBV13,TRBD1,TGTGCCAGCAGCTTGGGACAGTCGAACACTGAAGCTTTCTTT,CASSLGQSNTEAFF
many,TRBJ1-5,TRBV29-1,TRBD1,TGCAGCGTGGGACAGGGACTGGGTCAGCCCCAGCATTTT,CSVGQGLGQPQHF
few,TRBJ1-2,TRBV28,.,TGTGCCAGCAGCCCAGGGCTCTATGGCTACACCTTC,CASSPGLYGYTF
many,TRBJ1-2,TRBV28,TRBD1,TGTGCCAGCAGTCTCGGGACAGGGCACGGGTATGGCTACACCTTC,CASSLGTGHGYGYTF
many,TRBJ2-3,TRBV3-1,.,TGTGCCAGCACCAACCACGGGGGCCGAAGCACAGATACGCAGTATTTT,CASTNHGGRSTDTQYF
.,TRBJ2-1,TRBV5-3,.,TGTGCCAGAAGCCCTCCGCGGGCAGTCTACAATGAGCAGTTCTTC,CARSPPRAVYNEQFF
.,TRBJ1-6,TRBV15,.,TGTGCCACCAGCAGTGGGGAGACCTATAATTCACCCCTCCACTTT,CATSSGETYNSPLHF
.,TRBJ2-1,TRBV4-1,.,TGCGCCAGCAGCCAACGTGAGACAGGTTACAATGAGCAGTTCTTC,CASSQRETGYNEQFF
few,TRBJ1-6,TRBV6-6,.,TGTGCCAGCAGTTACTCGCAGGGTTCACCCCTCCACTTT,CASSYSQGSPLHF
.,TRBJ2-2,TRBV5-1,TRBD2,TGCGCCAGCAGCTGGACTAGCGGCGACGGGGAGCTGTTTTTT,CASSWTSGDGELFF
many,TRBJ2-3,TRBV7-8,.,TGTGCCAGCAGCACCCGGTCGCCCCGACGGACAGATACGCAGTATTTT,CASSTRSPRRTDTQYF
many,TRBJ1-5,TRBV28,.,TGTGCCAGCAGCAATCAGCCCCAGCATTTT,CASSNQPQHF
few,TRBJ2-2,TRBV7-9,.,TGTGCCAGCAGGCCCGGGACGGGTGTAAAGAACACCGGGGAGCTGTTTTTT,CASRPGTGVKNTGELFF
many,TRBJ2-7,TRBV2,.,TGTGCCAGCAGTGTAAGGGAGTGGGGCGTCTACGAGCAGTACTTC,CASSVREWGVYEQYF
.,TRBJ2-5,TRBV12-3/TRBV12-4,.,TGTGCCAGCACCCCTCAACAGGGATGGGGGGAGACCCAGTACTTC,CASTPQQGWGETQYF
.,TRBJ1-5,TRBV6-5,.,TGTGCCAGCAGGACGGATCAGCCCCAGCATTTT,CASRTDQPQHF
few,TRBJ1-1,TRBV18,.,TGTGCCAGCTCAAACAGGGACCGGAACACTGAAGCTTTCTTT,CASSNRDRNTEAFF
few,TRBJ2-2,TRBV24-1,.,TGTGCCACCAGTGACCCCACAGGAGCCGGGGAGCTGTTTTTT,CATSDPTGAGELFF
.,TRBJ1-1,TRBV12-3/TRBV12-4,.,TGTGCCAGCAGTTTACAGGGATACACTGAAGCTTTCTTT,CASSLQGYTEAFF
.,TRBJ2-7,TRBV20-1,TRBD1,TGCAGTGCTAGCCCGGGACAGGGGACGGGAGAGCAGTACTTC,CSASPGQGTGEQYF
few,TRBJ1-4,TRBV29-1,.,TGCAGCGTTGGGTACGGGCCCCCCGAAAAACTGTTTTTT,CSVGYGPPEKLFF
.,TRBJ2-2,TRBV5-1,TRBD1,TGCGCCAGCAGCTACCCCCGGGACAGGGGGCCCTCGGGGGAGCTGTTTTTT,CASSYPRDRGPSGELFF
few,TRBJ1-5,TRBV30,.,TGTGCCTGGAGTGTTCGGGGCAATCAGCCCCAGCATTTT,CAWSVRGNQPQHF
few,TRBJ2-2,TRBV11-1,.,TGTGCCAGCAGCTTTAGCGGTACCAACACCGGGGAGCTGTTTTTT,CASSFSGTNTGELFF
many,TRBJ2-5,TRBV7-6,TRBD2,TGTGCCAGCAGCCCCCTAACTAGCGGGGGGGCCCAGTACTTC,CASSPLTSGGAQYF
many,TRBJ2-3,TRBV28,TRBD2,TGTGCCAGCAGCTCTAGCGGTACCACAGATACGCAGTATTTT,CASSSSGTTDTQYF
.,TRBJ1-6,TRBV5-4,.,TGTGCCAGCAGCTTGCGAGGTGCGAATTCACCCCTCCACTTT,CASSLRGANSPLHF